This T cell receptor (beta chain) was profiled in a study of PD-L1 blockade in urothelial cancer. Study details: Of prior chemotherapy regimens, patients had received between 0 and 3.

The CDR3 sequence is 16 residues long. Germline CDR1 is LNHDA and CDR2 is SQIVND (reference sequence). V lost 3 bases to trimming and J lost 7 bases; unmatched junction nucleotides: 14. Time point meaning: pretreatment peripheral blood. The protocol was immunoSEQ multiplex PCR, while the TCRdb copy is restricted to in-frame clones and leaves out a portion. This sample carries tens of thousands of clones, 70% to 90% of them seen once, and the ten largest clones take 13% to 15%. The receptor was isolated from a man older than 75 with urothelial cancer. This sample comprised PBMCs, obtained around atezolizumab (anti-PD-L1) treatment. The rearrangement uses TRBV19 and TRBJ1-2, with 7 bases aligning to TRBD1. CDR3 sequence reads: CASSIWLSTGSLGYTF. As DNA, the CDR3 is TGTGCCAGTAGTATCTGGCTATCGACAGGGTCCCTTGGCTACACCTTC.